This TCR beta chain was observed in a study of blood T cell repertoires in COVID-19. TCRdb keeps only in-frame clones here, not all; method: immunoSEQ multiplex PCR. The table records 250,000 to 300,000 clones, around 90% of them present only once. This CDR3 comprises 15 residues. Unmatched junction bases numbered 3, after V lost 1 base and J lost 3 bases. Per the germline V gene, CDR1 is LNHNV and CDR2 is YYDKDF (reference sequence). This clone was counted between two and nine times. The sequenced material came from PBMCs or T cells enriched from blood (not recorded which). J is TRBJ1-5 and V is TRBV15; 7 nucleotides align to TRBD1. The TCR comes from a woman between 40 and 50 years old who had recovered from COVID-19. In DNA, the CDR3 is TGTGCCACCAGCAGAGTGGGACAGATCAATCAGCCCCAGCATTTT. Its translation: CATSRVGQINQPQHF.